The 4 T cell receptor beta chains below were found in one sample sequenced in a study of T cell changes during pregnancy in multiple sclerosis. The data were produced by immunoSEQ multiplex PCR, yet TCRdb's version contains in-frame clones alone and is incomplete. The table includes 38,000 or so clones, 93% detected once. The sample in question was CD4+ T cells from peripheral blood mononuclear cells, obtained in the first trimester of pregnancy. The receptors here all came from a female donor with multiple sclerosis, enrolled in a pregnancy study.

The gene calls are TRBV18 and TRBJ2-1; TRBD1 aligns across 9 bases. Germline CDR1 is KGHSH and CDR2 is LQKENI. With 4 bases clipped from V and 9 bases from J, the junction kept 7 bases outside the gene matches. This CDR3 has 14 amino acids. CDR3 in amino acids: CASSRFGQGSEQFF. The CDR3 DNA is TGTGCCAGCTCACGATTCGGACAGGGGAGTGAGCAGTTCTTC.

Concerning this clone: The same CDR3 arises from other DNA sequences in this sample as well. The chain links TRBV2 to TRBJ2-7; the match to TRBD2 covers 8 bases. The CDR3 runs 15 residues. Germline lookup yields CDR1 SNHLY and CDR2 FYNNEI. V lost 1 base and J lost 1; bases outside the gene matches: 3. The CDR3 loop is CASSEGGTRSYEQYF. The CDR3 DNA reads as TGTGCCAGCAGTGAAGGCGGGACTAGGTCCTACGAGCAGTACTTC. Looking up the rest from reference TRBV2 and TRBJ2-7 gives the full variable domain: EPEVTQTPSHQVTQMGQEVILRCVPISNHLYFYWYRQILGQKVEFLVSFYNNEISEKSEIFDDQFSVERPDGSNFTLKIRSTKLEDSAMYFCASSEGGTRSYEQYFGPGTRLTVT.

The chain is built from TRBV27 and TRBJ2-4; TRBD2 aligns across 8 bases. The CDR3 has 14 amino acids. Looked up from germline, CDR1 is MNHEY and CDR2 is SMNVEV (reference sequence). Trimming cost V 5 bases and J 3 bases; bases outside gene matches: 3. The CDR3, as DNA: TGTGCCAGCAGTCTCAGCGGGAGCAAAAACATTCAGTACTTC. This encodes CASSLSGSKNIQYF.

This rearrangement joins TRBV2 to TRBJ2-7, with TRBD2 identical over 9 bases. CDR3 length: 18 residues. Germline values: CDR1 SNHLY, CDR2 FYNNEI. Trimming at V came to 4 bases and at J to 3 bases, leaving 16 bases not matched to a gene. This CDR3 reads CASSGPPRGRGTLYEQYF. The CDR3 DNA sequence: TGTGCCAGCAGTGGCCCACCCCGCGGGAGGGGAACCCTCTACGAGCAGTACTTC. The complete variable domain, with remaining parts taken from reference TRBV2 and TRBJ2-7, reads EPEVTQTPSHQVTQMGQEVILRCVPISNHLYFYWYRQILGQKVEFLVSFYNNEISEKSEIFDDQFSVERPDGSNFTLKIRSTKLEDSAMYFCASSGPPRGRGTLYEQYFGPGTRLTVT.